This is a list of T cell receptor beta chains from one sample in a study of cytomegalovirus exposure and HLA in healthy donors. TCRdb keeps only in-frame clones here, not all; method: immunoSEQ multiplex PCR. The sample records 250,000 to 350,000 clones, roughly 70% being singletons. The sequenced sample was PBMCs. The receptors were gathered from a female donor in good health and CMV-seronegative. Both conserved end residues are part of each CDR3. The D gene is left open where the match is weak. Not every row has a clone size; where given, it reads once, few, many or a size class.

D	size	J	V	DNA	CDR3
TRBD1	NA	TRBJ2-7	TRBV15	TGTGCCACCAGCGGACCCCCGGGACAGGGGGACCCTTACGAGCAGTACTTC	CATSGPPGQGDPYEQYF
NA	NA	TRBJ2-3	TRBV5-8	TGTGCCAGCAGCTCCCTTAACAGGGTCGAGACAGATACGCAGTATTTT	CASSSLNRVETDTQYF
NA	NA	TRBJ2-5	TRBV27	TGTGCCAGCGGCTGGTATGGCTCCGAACAAGAGACCCAGTACTTC	CASGWYGSEQETQYF
NA	once	TRBJ2-7	TRBV7-9	TGTGCCAGCAGCTTTTCCCCTAGCTCGAACGAGCAGTACTTC	CASSFSPSSNEQYF
TRBD1	NA	TRBJ1-6	TRBV6-1	TGTGCCAGCATAGGGACAGTTAATTCACCCCTCCACTTT	CASIGTVNSPLHF
TRBD1	NA	TRBJ1-1	TRBV18	TGTGCCAGCTCATCCCTACAGGGGTCGGGTGAAGCTTTCTTT	CASSSLQGSGEAFF
NA	once	TRBJ1-2	TRBV6-5	TGTGCCAGCAGTTACTCCCACAGGGTTGTTGGCTACACCTTC	CASSYSHRVVGYTF
TRBD1	NA	TRBJ2-3	TRBV11-2	TGTGCCAGCAGCTTAGATACAGGGGCCAGCACAGATACGCAGTATTTT	CASSLDTGASTDTQYF
NA	NA	TRBJ1-5	TRBV5-5	TGTGCCAGCAGCTTGCACGGGACAACGAATCAGCCCCAGCATTTT	CASSLHGTTNQPQHF
NA	NA	TRBJ2-3	TRBV4-2	TGTGCCAGCAGCCTACTCGGCACAGATACGCAGTATTTT	CASSLLGTDTQYF
NA	NA	TRBJ2-3	TRBV4-1	TGCGCCAGCAGCCAGGTCGATCTAGTTGTTGTGGATACGCAGTATTTT	CASSQVDLVVVDTQYF
NA	once	TRBJ1-2	TRBV28	TGTGCCAGCACCATAAGTTCCGCGCGCCCCACCTTC	CASTISSARPTF
NA	few	TRBJ2-4	TRBV10-3	TGTGCCGCCTCCCGTGAGGCTCAAAACATTCAGTACTTC	CAASREAQNIQYF
NA	NA	TRBJ2-7	TRBV5-5	TGTGCCAGCCGGGCCTTAGGGGCCTACGAGCAGTACTTC	CASRALGAYEQYF
TRBD1	NA	TRBJ2-7	TRBV5-5	TGTGCCAGCAGCTTTAGACAGGGATCATCAGCCTACGAGCAGTACTTC	CASSFRQGSSAYEQYF
TRBD2	once	TRBJ2-2	TRBV7-7	TGTGCCATCCTCACGGGGGGGGTGAAGGAGCTGTTTTTT	CAILTGGVKELFF
TRBD2	once	TRBJ2-7	TRBV5-1	TGCGCCAGCAGCTTGACTAGCGGCTACGAGCAGTACTTC	CASSLTSGYEQYF
NA	once	TRBJ2-5	TRBV29-1	TGCAGCGTTGAAGACCCGGTCAGGGGCGAGACCCAGTACTTC	CSVEDPVRGETQYF
TRBD1	NA	TRBJ1-3	TRBV10-3	TGTGCCATCAGGAACCCACAGGGGACAGGGGGAAACACCATATATTTT	CAIRNPQGTGGNTIYF
NA	few	TRBJ1-2	TRBV18	TGTGCCAGCTCACCACCCGGGACACAGGACTATGGCTACACCTTC	CASSPPGTQDYGYTF
NA	few	TRBJ2-3	TRBV7-9	TGTGCCAGCAGCTTAGACGCGACAGATACGCAGTATTTT	CASSLDATDTQYF
TRBD1	NA	TRBJ1-2	TRBV27	TGTGCCAGCAGCCTAAGCACAGGGGATGGCTACACCTTC	CASSLSTGDGYTF
TRBD1	NA	TRBJ2-5	TRBV6-1	TGTGCCAGCAGTTGGACAGGGGGTGAGACCCAGTACTTC	CASSWTGGETQYF
NA	few	TRBJ2-2	TRBV10-1	TGCGCCAGCAGTGAGTCCGGGCTAACCGGGACCCGGGGGACCGGGGAGCTGTTTTTT	CASSESGLTGTRGTGELFF
TRBD1	NA	TRBJ2-4	TRBV14	TGTGCCAGCGCCGGGACAGGGAAAAACATTCAGTACTTC	CASAGTGKNIQYF
NA	NA	TRBJ2-7	TRBV11-2	TGTGCCAGCAGCTTAGATCGGGGATTATCCTACGAGCAGTACTTC	CASSLDRGLSYEQYF
TRBD1	NA	TRBJ1-2	TRBV11-2	TGTGCCAGCAGCTTGACACCGACAGGGGGCCTTGGCTACACCTTC	CASSLTPTGGLGYTF
NA	NA	TRBJ1-1	TRBV15	TGTGCCACCAGCAGAGATCTAGCACAGCTCGAGAAAGCTTTCTTT	CATSRDLAQLEKAFF
TRBD2	NA	TRBJ2-7	TRBV28	TGTGCCAGCAGTGCTCCGGGACTAGCTCTGGGCGAGCAGTACTTC	CASSAPGLALGEQYF
NA	NA	TRBJ2-1	TRBV5-3	TGTGCCAGTCCACACCTACGGGGGGCTAATGAGCAGTTCTTC	CASPHLRGANEQFF
NA	NA	TRBJ2-3	TRBV2	TGTGCCAGCAAGTATGGGGCTGGGTCAGATACGCAGTATTTT	CASKYGAGSDTQYF
NA	NA	TRBJ2-7	TRBV20-1	TGCAGTGCGTTGGGCCAGGGCGAGCAGTACTTC	CSALGQGEQYF
TRBD1	NA	TRBJ1-2	TRBV6-5	TGTGCCAGCAGCCGGACAGGTGCCCCCTCTGGCTACACCTTC	CASSRTGAPSGYTF
NA	NA	TRBJ2-1	TRBV6-6	TGTGCCAGCAGAGAGCACCTTTCCACCTACAATGAGCAGTTCTTC	CASREHLSTYNEQFF
NA	NA	TRBJ2-1	TRBV19	TGTGCCAGTAGTATTCTGAGCTCCTACAATGAGCAGTTCTTC	CASSILSSYNEQFF
NA	NA	TRBJ1-5	TRBV18	TGTGCCAGCTCACCCGGGAGCCCGATTAGCAATCAGCCCCAGCATTTT	CASSPGSPISNQPQHF
TRBD1	NA	TRBJ2-5	TRBV5-1	TGCGCCAGCAGCTTTAGGACAGGGGTAAAACAAGAGACCCAGTACTTC	CASSFRTGVKQETQYF
TRBD2	few	TRBJ2-6	TRBV29-1	TGCAGCGTTGGGGCGCCGGGAGGTGGGGCCAACGTCCTGACTTTC	CSVGAPGGGANVLTF
NA	once	TRBJ1-2	TRBV18	TGTGCCAGCTCTCCCGAACAGGGTTCTATGGCTAGGACCTTC	CASSPEQGSMARTF
NA	few	TRBJ1-5	TRBV10-3	TGTGCCACGTCCTCGGGGGGAGTCGGTCAGCCCCAGCATTTT	CATSSGGVGQPQHF
NA	NA	TRBJ2-7	TRBV5-1	TGCGCCAGCAGCTTGAGGACAATCGGGAGCTCCTACGAGCAGTACTTC	CASSLRTIGSSYEQYF
TRBD1	few	TRBJ1-2	TRBV4-1	TGCGCCAGCAGCCAAGAACGGGGACAGGGCTATGGCTACACCTTC	CASSQERGQGYGYTF
TRBD1	few	TRBJ2-7	TRBV10-2	TGCGCCAGCAGTGACTCAGGGGGCCCATCCGAGCAGTACTTC	CASSDSGGPSEQYF
NA	NA	TRBJ1-1	TRBV27	TGTGCCAGCAGTTCGAGGTTGCAGGGGTTTAACACTGAAGCTTTCTTT	CASSSRLQGFNTEAFF
NA	NA	TRBJ2-3	TRBV30	TGTGCCTGGAGTGTCCCACTACCCCGACTAGGCCCAGATACGCAGTATTTT	CAWSVPLPRLGPDTQYF
NA	NA	TRBJ1-1	TRBV14	TGTGCCAGCAGCCAAGATCCGGGATCTAAAGCTTTCTTT	CASSQDPGSKAFF
TRBD1	NA	TRBJ1-5	TRBV27	TGTGCCAGCAGACAGGGGGTTAGCAATCAGCCCCAGCATTTT	CASRQGVSNQPQHF
NA	few	TRBJ1-1	TRBV5-1	TGCGCCAGCAGCGATGGGGGGGGGCGCGACACTGAAGCTTTCTTT	CASSDGGGRDTEAFF
NA	NA	TRBJ1-5	TRBV5-6	TGTGCCAGCAGCAAACGGTCGGGGGTGAGCAATCAGCCCCAGCATTTT	CASSKRSGVSNQPQHF
NA	NA	TRBJ2-5	TRBV2	TGTGCCATCAGAAATAGCGGTTTGTACCAAGAGACCCAGTACTTC	CAIRNSGLYQETQYF
NA	NA	TRBJ1-2	TRBV29-1	TGCAGCGTTGCTCGCCAGACTGAGGGCTACACCTTC	CSVARQTEGYTF
NA	NA	TRBJ2-3	TRBV2	TGTGCCAGCAGTGAAGCGATCGGGGCAAATAGCGGAACTAGCACAGATACGCAGTATTTT	CASSEAIGANSGTSTDTQYF
NA	NA	TRBJ2-7	TRBV1	TGCACCAGCAGCCAAGACCCTCTTAGCGGGAGTGGGGCCGAGCAGTACTTC	CTSSQDPLSGSGAEQYF
TRBD1	NA	TRBJ1-1	TRBV11-2	TGTGCCAGCAGCCCCGTGACAGGGGGCTTTGGAGCTTTCTTT	CASSPVTGGFGAFF
TRBD1	NA	TRBJ1-2	TRBV27	TGTGCCAGCAGTGGGCCGGGACAGGGTAACTATGGCTACACCTTC	CASSGPGQGNYGYTF
NA	NA	TRBJ2-7	TRBV6-4	TGTGCCAGCCCTAGGGGAAGGCACGAGCAGTACTTC	CASPRGRHEQYF
NA	NA	TRBJ2-2	TRBV11-2	TGTGCCAGCAACCCCCAGGGGTTCGTCACCGGGGAGCTGTTTTTT	CASNPQGFVTGELFF
NA	NA	TRBJ2-7	TRBV6-5	TGTGCCAGCAGTGAAGGCGGCTACGAGCAGTACTTC	CASSEGGYEQYF
TRBD2	NA	TRBJ2-3	TRBV10-3	TGTGCCATCAGGCCGGGACTAGCGGGGGAACTCACAGATACGCAGTATTTT	CAIRPGLAGELTDTQYF
NA	few	TRBJ1-1	TRBV6-6	TGTGCCAGCAGCCAAGCAGGGAACACTGAAGCTTTCTTT	CASSQAGNTEAFF